This T cell receptor (beta chain) appears in the sequencing data of a study of T cell repertoires in cytomegalovirus infection. In its sample, this clonotype was seen a few times. A single record per CDR3 protein comes from TCRdb applying MiXCR to the reads. There are about 530,000 distinct CDR3 sequences in the sample; around 27% occur only once, and 13% lies in the top ten. Germline V lookup: CDR1 LNHDA, CDR2 SQIVND (reference sequence). V lost 4 bases and J lost 9, with 16 bases in between. The CDR3 spans 15 residues. The source material was PBMCs. The receptor was isolated from a human donor in good health (CMV status not recorded). Some clones in this sample may be carry-over from other donors' samples. This rearrangement joins TRBV19 to TRBJ1-6, with a weak D call TRBD1 (6 bases). This chain's CDR3 is CASSTGQSSISPLHF. In DNA form, the CDR3 reads TGTGCCAGTAGTACAGGACAGTCGTCGATTTCACCCCTCCACTTT.